This T cell receptor beta chain was sequenced for a study of shared clonotypes between healthy human individuals. Notes on the study in general: Researchers sampled only blood; tissue repertoires likely differ.

Trimming took 2 bases from V and 7 from J, leaving 12 bases between them. Looked up from germline, CDR1 is GTSNPN and CDR2 is SVGIG (reference sequence). CDR3 length: 13 residues. As processed by the authors: ImmunoSEQ output lacked quality scores and full-length reads, limiting matched filtering. The data were produced by immunoSEQ multiplex PCR, yet TCRdb's version contains in-frame clones alone and is incomplete. Clone size and V and J calls were adopted from that table, with D and trimming inferred from the DNA. The profile shows around 2.3 million clones, 90% to 96% of them singletons. On this clone: Its cognate antigen is unknown.

This rearrangement joins TRBV30 to TRBJ2-1, with D perhaps TRBD1 or TRBD2 (5 bases each). Material for sequencing was naive CD4+ T cells sorted from blood. Noted subset: CD45RA+ positively selected. The TCR comes from a man between 18 and 35 years old in good health. DNA for the CDR3: TGTGCCTGGAGTACGGGGCTGAGGAATGAGCAGTTCTTC. Residues: CAWSTGLRNEQFF.